The next 25 T cell receptor beta chains were all read from a single sample in a study of shared clonotypes between healthy human individuals. The method was immunoSEQ multiplex PCR; TCRdb's version includes in-frame clones alone and lacks a portion of them. The repertoire has about half a million clones, more than 75% of them found once; the top ten carry about 12%. The sequenced sample was PBMCs. These receptors came from a middle-aged woman in good health. Some clones in this sample may be carry-over from other donors' samples.

The chain combines TRBV9 with TRBJ2-7, with 9 bases identical to TRBD2. The V gene's germline CDR1 is SGDLS and CDR2 YYNGEE. The CDR3 runs to 15 residues. V shed 3 bases and J 6 bases; nucleotides not matched to a gene: 10. CDR3 nucleotides: TGTGCCAGCAGCGCGTCTATTAGCGGGAGAGCCGAGCAGTACTTC. It is translated as CASSASISGRAEQYF.

V is TRBV7-9 and J is TRBJ2-1; 7 nucleotides align to TRBD2. The CDR3 covers 13 residues. The germline gives CDR1 SEHNR, CDR2 FQNEAQ (reference sequence). The V and J ends lost 7 bases and 6 bases, in that order; junction bases with no gene match: 6. This CDR3 reads CASKAGEGNEQFF. In DNA form, the CDR3 reads TGTGCCAGCAAGGCGGGAGAAGGCAATGAGCAGTTCTTC.

The chain recombines TRBV7-2 with TRBJ2-7; 12 nucleotides match TRBD2. J gave up 3 bases and V 1 base, and 4 bases lay outside the gene matches. CDR3 size: 16 residues. Germline V CDR1 and CDR2: SGHTA, FQGNSA. The CDR3 DNA reads TGTGCCAGCAGCTTAGTATCGGGACTAGCGGGCTACGAGCAGTACTTC. This encodes CASSLVSGLAGYEQYF. Combining the CDR3 with reference TRBV7-2 and TRBJ2-7 gives the whole variable domain GAGVSQSPSNKVTEKGKDVELRCDPISGHTALYWYRQSLGQGLEFLIYFQGNSAPDKSGLPSDRFSAERTGGSVSTLTIQRTQQEDSAVYLCASSLVSGLAGYEQYFGPGTRLTVT.

This rearrangement joins TRBV7-2 to TRBJ2-7, with TRBD2 identical over 9 bases. The CDR3 spans 16 residues. Unmatched junction bases numbered 9, after V lost 1 base and J lost 5 bases. Germline values: CDR1 SGHTA, CDR2 FQGNSA. CDR3 residues: CASSLGGSGRQNEQYF. For the CDR3, the DNA is TGTGCCAGCAGCTTAGGGGGTAGCGGGAGACAAAACGAGCAGTACTTC.

This clone was detected ten times or more. Here the CDR3 DNA reads TGTGCCAGCAGTCCCTGGGCACAGGGCCCCTACGAGCAGTACTTC. Translated: CASSPWAQGPYEQYF. The chain is built from TRBV7-2 and TRBJ2-7; a possible D gene is TRBD1 (6 bases). The CDR3 loop spans 15 amino acids. Germline loops: CDR1 SGHTA, CDR2 FQGNSA. Trimming took 6 bases from V and 2 from J, leaving 17 bases between them.

This clone has just one count. V is TRBV19 and J is TRBJ2-6, with D possibly being TRBD2 (6 bases). V was shortened by 5 bases and J by 2 bases, with 19 bases between the two germline ends. The CDR3 is 18 residues long. Germline assignment: CDR1 LNHDA and CDR2 SQIVND (reference sequence). CDR3 sequence: CASSLRAAGGTGANVLTF. The CDR3 nucleotides are TGTGCCAGTAGTCTCCGGGCGGCCGGGGGTACTGGGGCCAACGTCCTGACTTTC.

The chain couples TRBV21-1 to TRBJ2-1; the DNA was not compared with TRBD1, the D call given in the table. TRBV21-1 is designated a pseudogene. The CDR3 covers 15 residues. The DNA for the CDR3 is TGTGCCAGCAGCAAAGGCAGGGACAAGAAGAATGAGCAGTTCTTC. This gives the protein CASSKGRDKKNEQFF.

The chain joins TRBV30 to TRBJ2-5, with 15 bases aligning to TRBD2. The ends lost 1 base at V and 5 bases at J; junction bases unmatched: 8. The CDR3 is 17 residues long. The germline gives CDR1 GTSNPN, CDR2 SVGIG (reference sequence). The CDR3, as DNA: TGTGCCTGGAGTGGGACTGGACTAGCGGGAGGGCTCGAGACCCAGTACTTC. Protein product: CAWSGTGLAGGLETQYF.

V and J are TRBV30 and TRBJ2-7; 9 bases line up with TRBD2. Trimming at V came to 4 bases and at J to 4 bases, leaving 2 bases not matched to a gene. Germline V gene data show CDR1 as GTSNPN and CDR2 as SVGIG (reference sequence). CDR3 length: 12 amino acids. The CDR3 spells CAWTSGMYEQYF. DNA of the CDR3: TGTGCCTGGACTAGCGGGATGTACGAGCAGTACTTC. Looking up the rest from reference TRBV30 and TRBJ2-7 gives the full variable domain: SQTIHQWPATLVQPVGSPLSLECTVEGTSNPNLYWYRQAAGRGLQLLFYSVGIGQISSEVPQNLSASRPQDRQFILSSKKLLLSDSGFYLCAWTSGMYEQYFGPGTRLTVT.

This clone has only a few counts. J is TRBJ2-3 and V is TRBV10-3; D is undetermined. Between the trimmed V and J ends, which lost 7 bases and 2 bases, there was a span of 19 bases. The CDR3 consists of 16 residues. Germline loops: CDR1 ENHRY, CDR2 SYGVKD. The CDR3, as DNA: TGTGCCATCACCCCCCTTATGGCAGGCCCCACAGATACGCAGTATTTT. This translates into CAITPLMAGPTDTQYF.

The gene calls are TRBV5-1 and TRBJ2-5, with TRBD2 identical over 8 bases. Per the germline V gene, CDR1 is SGHRS and CDR2 is YFSETQ. The J segment lost 1 base and the V segment lost 4 bases, leaving 9 bases of the junction unmatched. This CDR3 comprises 16 residues. This chain's CDR3 is CASSPGGGSIQETQYF. The DNA for the CDR3 is TGCGCCAGCAGCCCCGGGGGGGGGTCCATCCAAGAGACCCAGTACTTC.

This chain links TRBV2 with TRBJ2-7; no clear D. The CDR3 has 13 amino acids. Trimming stripped 6 bases from V and 0 bases from J, with 9 bases between. In germline, CDR1 is SNHLY, CDR2 FYNNEI. CDR3 DNA sequence: TGTGCCAGCAGCTACCCGATCTCCTACGAGCAGTACTTC. It translates to CASSYPISYEQYF.

The rearrangement links TRBV10-3 to TRBJ2-3, with D maybe TRBD1 (7 bases). V gave up 2 bases and J gave up 1 base, with 13 bases separating them. Germline V lookup: CDR1 ENHRY, CDR2 SYGVKD. This CDR3 spans 16 amino acids. The CDR3 sequence: CAISETTRGGTDTQYF. CDR3 coding DNA: TGTGCCATCAGTGAGACGACCAGGGGGGGCACAGATACGCAGTATTTT.

J is TRBJ2-7 and V is TRBV28; 13 nucleotides align to TRBD2. Germline CDR1 reads MDHEN; CDR2 reads SYDVKM. The CDR3 loop spans 15 amino acids. V dropped 4 bases and J dropped 3; count of bases not matched to a gene: 3. The CDR3 protein is CASSSWTSGSYEQYF. In DNA, the CDR3 is TGTGCCAGCAGTTCCTGGACTAGCGGGAGCTACGAGCAGTACTTC.

The J gene is TRBJ1-1, the V gene TRBV13; TRBD1 matches at 7 bases. V lost 5 bases to trimming and J lost 9 bases; unmatched junction nucleotides: 3. Germline V gene sequence: CDR1 PRHDT, CDR2 FYEKMQ (reference sequence). CDR3 length equals 11 residues. CDR3 in amino acids: CASSQGVKAFF. Here the CDR3 DNA reads TGTGCCAGCAGCCAGGGGGTCAAAGCTTTCTTT.

The genes are TRBV18 and TRBJ2-7; either TRBD1 or TRBD2 may fit D (6 bases each). The CDR3 consists of 16 residues. Trimming left V 5 bases short and J 1 base short, with 18 bases between. Germline V gene data show CDR1 as KGHSH and CDR2 as LQKENI. The CDR3 protein is CASSKRRQDYSYEQYF. The CDR3 DNA follows: TGTGCCAGCTCAAAACGCCGACAGGACTATTCCTACGAGCAGTACTTC.

Remarks on this clone: A much larger clone differs by one base, so this may be a read error. The gene calls are TRBV25-1 and TRBJ1-4, with TRBD1 as a possible D gene (6 bases). Trimming stripped 9 bases from V and 5 bases from J, with 19 bases between. The CDR3 contains 15 residues. Germline values: CDR1 MGHDK, CDR2 SYGVNS. CDR3 sequence: CASGPQGRRNEKLFF. For the CDR3, the DNA is TGTGCCAGTGGTCCACAGGGACGGCGCAATGAAAAACTGTTTTTT.

This chain connects TRBV15 to TRBJ1-2; perhaps TRBD1 as D (5 bases). Trimming pared 0 bases from V and 3 bases from J, leaving 11 bases between. This CDR3 region has 15 residues. Looked up from germline, CDR1 is LNHNV and CDR2 is YYDKDF (reference sequence). The CDR3 sequence: CATSRDWGLHYGYTF. The CDR3 nucleotides read TGTGCCACCAGCAGAGATTGGGGGTTACACTATGGCTACACCTTC.

Comment on this clone: The same CDR3 arises from other DNA sequences in this sample as well. V gene TRBV27 combines with J gene TRBJ2-7; D remains ambiguous. Trimming shortened V by 3 bases and J by 2 bases, and 8 bases separated the two germline ends. Germline V lookup: CDR1 MNHEY, CDR2 SMNVEV (reference sequence). The CDR3 runs to 13 residues. In DNA form, the CDR3 reads TGTGCCAGCAGTTTGTCCCGAACCTACGAGCAGTACTTC. It specifies CASSLSRTYEQYF.

This rearrangement joins TRBV27 to TRBJ2-7; TRBD1 matches at 8 bases. The CDR3 runs to 17 residues. Germline loops: CDR1 MNHEY, CDR2 SMNVEV (reference sequence). J was trimmed by 0 bases and V by 2 bases; bases with no gene match: 9. In nucleotides, the CDR3 is TGTGCCAGCAGTTTAAGTCGCGGCCAGGGGGCCTCCTACGAGCAGTACTTC. Its translation: CASSLSRGQGASYEQYF.

DNA of the CDR3: TGCGCCAGCAGGAGGGGGGACAGCTCTGGGGCCAACGTCCTGACTTTC. It codes for CASRRGDSSGANVLTF. The chain is built from TRBV5-1 and TRBJ2-6; the D gene is possibly TRBD1 (7 bases). Germline assignment: CDR1 SGHRS and CDR2 YFSETQ. Deletions cut 5 bases from V and 0 bases from J, with 12 bases between. The CDR3 length is 16 residues.

The J gene is TRBJ2-7, the V gene TRBV18, with 10 positions matching TRBD1. CDR1 and CDR2 (germline): KGHSH, LQKENI. CDR3 length: 15 residues. Unmatched junction bases numbered 8, after V lost 7 bases and J lost 2 bases. As DNA, the CDR3 is TGTGCCAGCTTACCGGGACAGGGGATTACCTACGAGCAGTACTTC. Its protein is CASLPGQGITYEQYF. Together with reference TRBV18 and TRBJ2-7, the CDR3 gives the full variable domain: NAGVMQNPRHLVRRRGQEARLRCSPMKGHSHVYWYRQLPEEGLKFMVYLQKENIIDESGMPKERFSAEFPKEGPSILRIQQVVRGDSAAYFCASLPGQGITYEQYFGPGTRLTVT.

The chain combines TRBV5-1 with TRBJ2-7; TRBD1 matches at 9 bases. Germline lookup yields CDR1 SGHRS and CDR2 YFSETQ. The CDR3 has 16 residues. J was trimmed by 2 bases and V by 0 bases; bases with no gene match: 6. The CDR3 loop reads CASSLGTGAPTYEQYF. The CDR3 DNA reads as TGCGCCAGCAGCTTGGGGACAGGGGCCCCTACCTACGAGCAGTACTTC. Drawing the rest from reference TRBV5-1 and TRBJ2-7, the complete variable domain is KAGVTQTPRYLIKTRGQQVTLSCSPISGHRSVSWYQQTPGQGLQFLFEYFSETQRNKGNFPGRFSGRQFSNSRSEMNVSTLELGDSALYLCASSLGTGAPTYEQYFGPGTRLTVT.

The chain is built from TRBV10-1 and TRBJ2-1; the D is unclear. V was shortened by 0 bases and J by 4 bases, with 4 bases between the two germline ends. Per germline, CDR1 WNHNN and CDR2 SYGVQD (reference sequence). CDR3 size: 13 residues. In DNA form, the CDR3 reads TGCGCCAGCAGTGAGTCTCTGTACAATGAGCAGTTCTTC. Translating gives CASSESLYNEQFF.

The J gene is TRBJ2-5, the V gene TRBV19; D is ambiguous. There are 13 residues in the CDR3. With 3 bases removed from V and 2 bases from J, the gap between germline ends came to 7 bases. Germline values: CDR1 LNHDA, CDR2 SQIVND (reference sequence). Here the CDR3 DNA reads TGTGCCAGTAGTATTGTGGTGCAAGAGACCCAGTACTTC. Translated, it gives CASSIVVQETQYF.